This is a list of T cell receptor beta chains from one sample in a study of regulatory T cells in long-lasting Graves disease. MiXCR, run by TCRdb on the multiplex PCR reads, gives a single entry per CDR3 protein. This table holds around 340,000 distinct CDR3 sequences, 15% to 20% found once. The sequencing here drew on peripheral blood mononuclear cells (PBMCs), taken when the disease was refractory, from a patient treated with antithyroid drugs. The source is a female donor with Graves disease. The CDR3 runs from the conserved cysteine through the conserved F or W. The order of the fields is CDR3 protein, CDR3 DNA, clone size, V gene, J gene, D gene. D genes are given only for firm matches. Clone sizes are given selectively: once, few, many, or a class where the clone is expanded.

CDR3aa: CSVRTGGVSGANVLTF
CDR3nt: TGCAGCGTGCGGACAGGGGGGGTCTCTGGGGCCAACGTCCTGACTTTC
abundance: many
v_gene: TRBV29-1
j_gene: TRBJ2-6
d_gene: TRBD1

CDR3aa: CASSPWERGSQETQYF
CDR3nt: TGTGCCAGCAGCCCGTGGGAAAGGGGGAGTCAAGAGACCCAGTACTTC
abundance: many
v_gene: TRBV11-3
j_gene: TRBJ2-5
d_gene: .

CDR3aa: CASTSPLGLALTDTQYF
CDR3nt: TGTGCCAGCACCTCCCCGTTGGGTCTTGCCCTCACAGATACGCAGTATTTT
abundance: .
v_gene: TRBV13
j_gene: TRBJ2-3
d_gene: .

CDR3aa: CASSLRAGAAYEQYF
CDR3nt: TGCGCCAGCAGCTTGAGGGCGGGAGCGGCCTACGAGCAGTACTTC
abundance: many
v_gene: TRBV5-1
j_gene: TRBJ2-7
d_gene: TRBD2

CDR3aa: CASSNTNTGELFF
CDR3nt: TGTGCCAGCAGCAATACGAACACCGGGGAGCTGTTTTTT
abundance: many
v_gene: TRBV7-9
j_gene: TRBJ2-2
d_gene: .

CDR3aa: CAIKGEQGSSPLHF
CDR3nt: TGTGCCATCAAAGGGGAACAGGGAAGTTCACCCCTCCACTTT
abundance: many
v_gene: TRBV10-3
j_gene: TRBJ1-6
d_gene: .

CDR3aa: CASSQDLVRDSRSYEQYF
CDR3nt: TGCGCCAGCAGCCAAGATCTTGTACGGGACAGTCGCTCCTACGAGCAGTACTTC
abundance: few
v_gene: TRBV4-3
j_gene: TRBJ2-7
d_gene: TRBD1

CDR3aa: CASSSMDRGQGGYTF
CDR3nt: TGTGCCAGCAGCTCTATGGACAGGGGGCAGGGTGGCTACACCTTC
abundance: many
v_gene: TRBV2
j_gene: TRBJ1-2
d_gene: TRBD1

CDR3aa: CASSVGDFLYEQYF
CDR3nt: TGTGCCAGCAGCGTAGGGGATTTCCTCTACGAGCAGTACTTC
abundance: many
v_gene: TRBV9
j_gene: TRBJ2-7
d_gene: .

CDR3aa: CASSPRDSLNSPLHF
CDR3nt: TGTGCCAGCAGTCCCCGGGACAGCCTTAATTCACCCCTCCACTTT
abundance: many
v_gene: TRBV6-1
j_gene: TRBJ1-6
d_gene: TRBD1

CDR3aa: CASSFSSGLNNEQFF
CDR3nt: TGTGCCAGCAGTTTTTCTAGCGGTCTTAACAATGAGCAGTTCTTC
abundance: .
v_gene: TRBV28
j_gene: TRBJ2-1
d_gene: TRBD2

CDR3aa: CASSLNTGGQETQYF
CDR3nt: TGTGCCAGCAGCTTAAACACAGGGGGGCAAGAGACCCAGTACTTC
abundance: .
v_gene: TRBV7-3
j_gene: TRBJ2-5
d_gene: TRBD1

CDR3aa: CASSLVGGNSPLHF
CDR3nt: TGCGCCAGCAGCTTGGTAGGGGGAAATTCACCCCTCCACTTT
abundance: many
v_gene: TRBV12-3/TRBV12-4
j_gene: TRBJ1-6
d_gene: .

CDR3aa: CATSDLGSGATGELFF
CDR3nt: TGTGCCACCAGTGATTTGGGTAGCGGGGCGACCGGGGAGCTGTTTTTT
abundance: .
v_gene: TRBV24-1
j_gene: TRBJ2-2
d_gene: TRBD2

CDR3aa: CACRDKGSLEQYF
CDR3nt: TGTGCCTGTCGCGACAAGGGGTCCCTCGAGCAGTACTTC
abundance: many
v_gene: TRBV30
j_gene: TRBJ2-7
d_gene: .

CDR3aa: CAISESEGVGEKLFF
CDR3nt: TGTGCCATCAGTGAGTCAGAGGGGGTAGGTGAAAAACTGTTTTTT
abundance: .
v_gene: TRBV10-3
j_gene: TRBJ1-4
d_gene: .

CDR3aa: CASSVLHSYEQYF
CDR3nt: TGTGCCAGCAGCGTCCTCCACTCCTACGAGCAGTACTTC
abundance: .
v_gene: TRBV9
j_gene: TRBJ2-7
d_gene: .

CDR3aa: CSARTGKETQYF
CDR3nt: TGCAGTGCCAGGACAGGAAAAGAGACCCAGTACTTC
abundance: many
v_gene: TRBV20-1
j_gene: TRBJ2-5
d_gene: TRBD1

CDR3aa: CASTPRLAGPGELFF
CDR3nt: TGTGCCAGCACCCCTCGGCTAGCGGGGCCCGGGGAGCTGTTTTTT
abundance: many
v_gene: TRBV12-3/TRBV12-4
j_gene: TRBJ2-2
d_gene: TRBD2

CDR3aa: CASSVRIRAGELFF
CDR3nt: TGTGCCAGCAGTGTACGAATTCGGGCCGGGGAGCTGTTTTTT
abundance: once
v_gene: TRBV2
j_gene: TRBJ2-2
d_gene: .

CDR3aa: CASSYVRGVSYEQYF
CDR3nt: TGTGCCAGCAGTTACGTACGTGGGGTCTCCTACGAGCAGTACTTC
abundance: many
v_gene: TRBV6-2/TRBV6-3
j_gene: TRBJ2-7
d_gene: .

CDR3aa: CASIQGTSGRYEQYF
CDR3nt: TGTGCCAGCATCCAAGGGACTAGCGGGAGATACGAGCAGTACTTC
abundance: many
v_gene: TRBV12-3/TRBV12-4
j_gene: TRBJ2-7
d_gene: TRBD2

CDR3aa: CASSQPLDNSPLHF
CDR3nt: TGTGCCAGCAGTCAACCCCTTGATAATTCACCCCTCCACTTT
abundance: .
v_gene: TRBV3-1
j_gene: TRBJ1-6
d_gene: .